A selection of T cell receptor beta chains follows, all from one sample in a study of blood T cell repertoires in COVID-19. The repertoire was sequenced with immunoSEQ multiplex PCR; TCRdb's copy has only in-frame clones and lacks some. Among some 300,000 clones, about 85% were seen once, and the ten largest hold approximately 2.4%. The material sequenced was peripheral blood. Receptors originate from a man aged 18 to 29 with active or convalescent COVID-19. The CDR3 runs from the conserved cysteine through the conserved F or W. A D gene is named only where the DNA matches it firmly. Some rows mark clone size as missing; the rest say once, few, many or name a class of expanded clone.

>.|TRBV6-2/TRBV6-3|.|TRBJ1-5
CASSYRGGNQPQHF
TGTGCCAGCAGTTATCGGGGTGGCAATCAGCCCCAGCATTTT
>.|TRBV7-2|.|TRBJ1-1
CASSSRQFRTEAFF
TGTGCCAGCAGCTCGCGACAGTTCCGAACTGAAGCTTTCTTT
>TRBD2|TRBV24-1|once|TRBJ2-3
CATSEEGTSGGARLSTDTQYF
TGTGCCACCAGTGAGGAGGGGACTAGCGGGGGGGCGCGATTAAGCACAGATACGCAGTATTTT
>.|TRBV7-9|.|TRBJ2-3
CASSFVSGSTDTQYF
TGTGCCAGCAGCTTTGTGTCAGGCAGCACAGATACGCAGTATTTT
>TRBD1|TRBV7-7|.|TRBJ2-2
CASSRGTGYTGELFF
TGTGCCAGCAGCCGCGGGACAGGATACACCGGGGAGCTGTTTTTT
>TRBD2|TRBV4-1|.|TRBJ2-3
CASSQAGTSGMDTQYF
TGCGCCAGCAGCCAAGCGGGGACTAGCGGGATGGATACGCAGTATTTT
>TRBD2|TRBV5-4|.|TRBJ2-3
CASSSGLAGAGGRTDTQYF
TGTGCCAGCAGCTCTGGACTAGCGGGAGCCGGTGGGCGCACAGATACGCAGTATTTT
>TRBD1|TRBV15|once|TRBJ2-2
CATSRSRGGTGLFSGELFF
TGTGCCACCAGCAGATCTAGGGGTGGGACAGGGTTATTCTCCGGGGAGCTGTTTTTT
>.|TRBV6-5|.|TRBJ2-7
CASMRGPHEQYF
TGTGCCAGCATGCGGGGTCCCCACGAGCAGTACTTC
>TRBD1|TRBV5-4|.|TRBJ1-2
CASTRTGPDGGYTF
TGTGCCAGCACACGGACAGGCCCAGATGGGGGCTACACCTTC
>TRBD1|TRBV9|.|TRBJ2-3
CASSVQGQYTDTQYF
TGTGCCAGCAGCGTCCAGGGACAGTACACAGATACGCAGTATTTT
>.|TRBV3-1/TRBV3-2|.|TRBJ1-1
CASSQFQYTEAFF
TGTGCCAGCAGCCAATTTCAGTACACTGAAGCTTTCTTT
>.|TRBV13|once|TRBJ1-5
CASSSHNQPQHF
TGTGCCAGCAGCTCACACAATCAGCCCCAGCATTTT
>.|TRBV2|.|TRBJ1-1
CASPGGRDEAFF
TGTGCCAGCCCGGGGGGGCGGGATGAAGCTTTCTTT
>.|TRBV20-1|.|TRBJ2-1
CSARARLLQFF
TGCAGTGCTAGAGCTAGGCTACTCCAGTTCTTC
>.|TRBV13|.|TRBJ2-1
CASSLGGSVSLNYNEQFF
TGTGCCAGCAGCTTAGGCGGGAGCGTCTCACTTAACTACAATGAGCAGTTCTTC
>.|TRBV28|few|TRBJ1-3
CVTTGGLIGNTIYF
TGTGTAACGACCGGGGGTCTTATCGGAAACACCATATATTTT
>.|TRBV15|.|TRBJ2-3
CATSRSRGYTDTQYF
TGTGCCACCAGCAGATCGCGGGGTTACACAGATACGCAGTATTTT
>.|TRBV6-7|.|TRBJ1-1
CASIRTGTEAFF
TGTGCCAGCATTAGGACGGGGACTGAAGCTTTCTTT
>.|TRBV20-1|.|TRBJ2-7
CSARGGVEQYF
TGCAGTGCTAGAGGGGGCGTCGAGCAGTACTTC
>.|TRBV27|.|TRBJ1-1
CASSYTANTEAFF
TGTGCCAGCAGCTACACAGCGAACACTGAAGCTTTCTTT
>.|TRBV25-1|.|TRBJ1-2
CASSGFSQGHNYGYTF
TGTGCCAGCAGTGGTTTCTCGCAGGGTCATAACTATGGCTACACCTTC
>.|TRBV9|.|TRBJ1-3
CASSPTGFRNTIYF
TGTGCCAGCAGCCCAACAGGGTTTCGAAACACCATATATTTT
>TRBD1|TRBV5-1|.|TRBJ1-2
CASSKDRENGYTF
TGCGCCAGCAGCAAAGACAGGGAAAATGGCTACACCTTC
>TRBD2|TRBV7-2|.|TRBJ2-1
CASSPTLSGLAYNEQFF
TGTGCCAGCAGCCCCACTCTTTCGGGACTAGCTTACAATGAGCAGTTCTTC
>.|TRBV27|.|TRBJ1-3
CASSFSGTTGNTIYF
TGTGCCAGCAGTTTTTCAGGGACTACTGGAAACACCATATATTTT
>.|TRBV3-1/TRBV3-2|.|TRBJ2-5
CASSQGGTLVGETQYF
TGTGCCAGCAGCCAAGGCGGGACGTTGGTGGGGGAGACCCAGTACTTC
>.|TRBV28|.|TRBJ2-1
CASSRGNEQFF
TGTGCCAGCAGTCGGGGGAATGAGCAGTTCTTC
>.|TRBV19|.|TRBJ1-5
CASKNGYQPQHF
TGTGCCAGTAAAAATGGCTATCAGCCCCAGCATTTT
>.|TRBV9|few|TRBJ1-1
CASSVAGAAMNTEAFF
TGTGCCAGCAGCGTAGCAGGGGCCGCTATGAACACTGAAGCTTTCTTT
>.|TRBV27|.|TRBJ2-7
CASSLRGRKNEQYF
TGTGCCAGCAGTTTAAGAGGGAGAAAAAACGAGCAGTACTTC
>.|TRBV16|.|TRBJ1-5
CASSQWQGNQPQHF
TGTGCCAGCAGCCAATGGCAGGGTAACCAGCCCCAGCATTTT
>TRBD1|TRBV19|.|TRBJ1-1
CASSPPGTGGTEAFF
TGTGCCAGTAGCCCGCCCGGGACAGGGGGGACTGAAGCTTTCTTT
>.|TRBV29-1|.|TRBJ1-1
CSVGRVGFAEAFF
TGCAGCGTTGGGAGGGTGGGTTTTGCTGAAGCTTTCTTT
>TRBD2|TRBV28|.|TRBJ2-5
CASNPGVRGSGTQYF
TGTGCCAGCAACCCTGGGGTTCGCGGGAGCGGGACCCAGTACTTC
>.|TRBV5-1|.|TRBJ1-6
CASSLEAASSYNSPLHF
TGCGCCAGCAGCTTGGAAGCAGCTAGCTCCTATAATTCACCCCTCCACTTT
>TRBD2|TRBV18|.|TRBJ2-3
CASSPRTTRTSGGEDTQYF
TGTGCCAGCTCACCAAGAACGACGAGGACTAGCGGGGGTGAAGATACGCAGTATTTT
>.|TRBV7-9|.|TRBJ2-1
CASSFDRDEQFF
TGTGCCAGCAGCTTCGACAGAGATGAGCAGTTCTTC
>.|TRBV7-9|.|TRBJ2-1
CASSRRGMIHNEQFF
TGTGCCAGCAGCCGCAGGGGTATGATCCACAATGAGCAGTTCTTC